The 8 T cell receptor beta chains presented below share a single source sample, sequenced in a study of shared clonotypes between healthy human individuals. Some clones are missing from TCRdb's copy, which holds only in-frame ones; the method was immunoSEQ multiplex PCR. The sample records about 2.1 million clones, about 93% being singletons. Terminally differentiated effector memory CD45RA+ cells were excluded from the naive CD8 cells, which were CD45RO-negative and positively selected for CCR7. The sequencing sample was made of naive CD8+ T cells from PBMCs. These receptors were obtained from a man aged 18 to 30 in good health. Some clones in this sample may be carry-over from other donors' samples.

CDR3: CASSLGGQRAYTEAFF. The CDR3 nucleotides are TGTGCCAGCAGCCTGGGCGGGCAGAGGGCGTACACTGAAGCTTTCTTT. The rearrangement uses TRBV7-9 and TRBJ1-1; D not certain. Trimming removed 5 bases from V and 3 bases from J, with 19 bases in between. The CDR3 spans 16 residues. CDR1 SEHNR and CDR2 FQNEAQ come from the germline V gene (reference sequence). Looking up the rest from reference TRBV7-9 and TRBJ1-1 gives the full variable domain: DTGVSQNPRHKITKRGQNVTFRCDPISEHNRLYWYRQTLGQGPEFLTYFQNEAQLEKSRLLSDRFSAERPKGSFSTLEIQRTEQGDSAMYLCASSLGGQRAYTEAFFGQGTRLTVV.

In its sample, this clone was seen once. The rearrangement uses TRBV11-2 and TRBJ2-5; D may correspond to TRBD1 or TRBD2 (5 bases each). V was pared by 5 bases and J by 1 base, with 11 bases between. The germline CDR1 and CDR2 sequences are SGHAT and FQNNGV. The CDR3 runs 14 residues. This chain's CDR3 is CASSPGTIQETQYF. CDR3 coding DNA: TGTGCCAGCAGCCCCGGGACCATCCAAGAGACCCAGTACTTC.

In regard to this clone: The same CDR3 also results from other DNA sequences found in this sample. This chain joins TRBV7-2 and TRBJ2-7; possible D gene TRBD2, 5 bases. V lost 1 base to trimming and J lost 3 bases, with 7 bases between them. CDR1 SGHTA and CDR2 FQGNSA come from the germline V gene. This CDR3 has 13 residues. For the CDR3, the DNA is TGTGCCAGCAGCTTAGGAGGGCTCTACGAGCAGTACTTC. Translated, it gives CASSLGGLYEQYF.

The chain combines TRBV9 with TRBJ2-7, with D tentatively TRBD2 (5 bases). The CDR3 has 13 amino acids. V lost 3 bases, J lost 6 bases, and 13 bases lay in between. Germline V gives CDR1 SGDLS, CDR2 YYNGEE. CDR3 amino acids: CASSASDAGEQYF. The CDR3 DNA sequence: TGTGCCAGCAGCGCCTCCGATGCGGGCGAGCAGTACTTC.

This sequence joins TRBV4-1 and TRBJ2-1; 7 bases are shared with TRBD1. CDR3 length: 14 amino acids. Germline V gene lookup returns CDR1 MGHRA and CDR2 YSYEKL. V dropped 6 bases and J dropped 8; count of bases not matched to a gene: 10. The CDR3 DNA sequence: TGCGCCAGCAGTAACAGGGGTGGTCAGCATGAGCAGTTCTTC. Protein product: CASSNRGGQHEQFF.

To note about this clone: The same CDR3 arises from other DNA sequences in this sample as well. The chain carries TRBV27 and TRBJ2-7, with TRBD2 matching over 10 bases. CDR1 MNHEY and CDR2 SMNVEV come from the germline V gene (reference sequence). Unmatched junction bases numbered 7, after V lost 5 bases and J lost 0 bases. The CDR3 loop spans 16 amino acids. CDR3 coding DNA: TGTGCCAGCAGTCCCTCAGCGGGAGGGATCTCCTACGAGCAGTACTTC. This sequence encodes CASSPSAGGISYEQYF.

The chain joins TRBV28 to TRBJ2-7; TRBD2 matches 11 bases. The CDR3 runs 16 residues. Germline trimming cut 3 bases from V and 4 bases from J; bases unmatched to any gene: 8. Germline assignment: CDR1 MDHEN and CDR2 SYDVKM. The CDR3 DNA sequence: TGTGCCAGCAGTTTCAACCGACTAGCGGGATTTTACGAGCAGTACTTC. This encodes CASSFNRLAGFYEQYF. Combining the CDR3 with reference TRBV28 and TRBJ2-7 gives the whole variable domain DVKVTQSSRYLVKRTGEKVFLECVQDMDHENMFWYRQDPGLGLRLIYFSYDVKMKEKGDIPEGYSVSREKKERFSLILESASTNQTSMYLCASSFNRLAGFYEQYFGPGTRLTVT.

With respect to this clone: Other DNA sequences in the sample encode the same CDR3. The genes are TRBV29-1 and TRBJ1-1; D is possibly TRBD1 (5 bases). Trimming removed 4 bases at V and 1 base at J, with 10 bases between. The CDR3 spans 13 residues. Germline values: CDR1 SQVTM, CDR2 ANQGSEA. This chain's CDR3 is CSVGSRANTEAFF. DNA for the CDR3: TGCAGCGTTGGAAGCAGGGCGAACACTGAAGCTTTCTTT.